This TCR beta chain was documented in a study of blood T cell repertoires in COVID-19. This CDR3 contains 15 residues. The V and J ends lost 4 bases and 2 bases, in that order; junction bases with no gene match: 6. Germline V lookup: CDR1 KGHSH, CDR2 LQKENI. Original processing methods: The assay estimated nucleated cells by amplifying reference gene primers. Libraries were prepared by immunoSEQ multiplex PCR; TCRdb keeps only in-frame clonotypes and omits some of them. That table furnishes V, J and clone size, whereas the DNA furnished D and trimming. The sample has about 480,000 clones; more than 75% are singletons. All enrollees were about 18 to 95 years old and from fewer than 25 US areas. Cohorts were assigned according to the clinical history that participants reported. Donors in Cohort 3 who had recovered were those with two negative PCRs, healthcare professional clearance, or resolution of their symptoms.

The chain joins TRBV18 to TRBJ2-3; TRBD2 matches at 7 bases. The sequence was collected from a woman between 40 and 55 years old who had recovered from COVID-19. The sequenced sample consisted of PBMCs or T cells enriched from blood (not recorded which). CDR3 in amino acids: CASSLSSGYTDTQYF. DNA of the CDR3: TGTGCCAGCTCACTTTCTAGCGGTTACACAGATACGCAGTATTTT.